This T cell receptor beta chain was recovered during a study of CD8 T cells in Susac syndrome (dated by TCRdb to about 2019). Background for the entire study: Whether CD8+ T cell activation and differentiation in Susac syndrome was antigen driven was tested using repertoire sequencing. Study-wide conclusions, independent of this receptor: The study acknowledged that relatively few individuals were included in the TCR sequencing and HLA analysis.

V and J are truncated by 2 bases and 7 bases respectively, leaving an intervening sequence of 13 bases. CDR1 and CDR2 are drawn from the germline V gene (reference sequence): DFQATT, SNEGSKA. The CDR3, cysteine through phenylalanine, is 13 amino acids long. Only the CDR3 DNA stays, 39 bases, in frame from base 1. Peripheral blood CD8+ and CD4+ T cells from healthy donors, Susac syndrome patients and multiple sclerosis patients were profiled by high-throughput TCR beta sequencing. The healthy donors served as controls matched for age and sex. Bulk CD8+ and CD4+ T cells were purified by magnetic negative isolation, whereas CD8+ TEMRA cells were enriched by FACS. Blood was drawn into EDTA tubes, processed within 24 hours, and PBMCs were isolated by density gradient centrifugation. PBMCs intended for TCR sequencing were cryopreserved in liquid nitrogen and were subsequently thawed in a 37 degrees C water bath. A purity of at least 90% was achieved for sorted or isolated CD4+, CD8+ and CD8+ TEMRA cells.

Comments on this clonotype: Its target antigen remains unknown. No per-base quality is available; no much larger clone lies one base away.

RNA was extracted using the RNeasy kit, and about 0.45 to 1 microgram was reverse transcribed with random hexamers. TCR beta CDR3 regions were amplified with the immunoSEQ multiplex PCR assay covering 54 Vbeta and 13 Jbeta segments. PCR amplification bias was corrected by using a synthetic template baseline for primer optimization and computational correction. The source study handled its data this way. Only productive sequences were kept, with reads annotated to V, D and J genes according to IMGT and analyzed in immunoSEQ Analyzer. Clonality was computed as one minus Shannon entropy normalized by log2 of the number of productive unique sequences. Public and private clones were assessed among the 100 most prevalent clones of each patient and control. Clones were defined as Susac-specific when absent from the healthy and MS cohorts, from approximately 1,100 published viral clones and from other ImmuneACCESS disease sequences. TCRdb cleaned the public reads at Q25 with fastp, built clones with MiXCR and kept in-frame beta chains. Each entry merges the rows of one CDR3 protein and shows their most common DNA and genes. The V and J calls and clone size are TCRdb's, not the authors'. For this sample there are about 140,000 distinct CDR3 sequences; 94% appear just once. In total, the top ten clones hold nearly 0.085% of the sample.

Recombination linked TRBV20-1 to TRBJ2-3, with the D gene not clear enough to name. Sequencing used CD4+ T cells from PBMCs. The TCR sequence derives from a human donor in good health. The DNA sequence is as follows: TGCAGTGCTAGAAAGATCGTAGGGAATACGCAGTATTTT. It translates to CSARKIVGNTQYF.